Listed below are T cell receptor beta chains from one sample, sequenced in a study of blood T cell repertoires in COVID-19. Only in-frame clones appear in the TCRdb table, and some are missing; sequencing was by immunoSEQ multiplex PCR. The table lists approximately 190,000 clones, roughly 80% of them singletons, with about 7.2% in the top ten. The source material was peripheral blood. The source of these receptors is a man aged 55 to 70 with acute or convalescent COVID-19. Both conserved end residues are part of each CDR3. Each record gives: clone size, J gene, D gene, V gene, CDR3 protein, CDR3 DNA. A D gene is named only where the DNA matches it firmly. Some rows have no size entry. The others give once, few or many, or a class for an expanded clone.

>NA|TRBJ1-5|TRBD1|TRBV6-5
CASSYSRDRWQPQHF
TGTGCCAGCAGTTACTCAAGGGACAGGTGGCAGCCCCAGCATTTT
>NA|TRBJ1-2|TRBD1|TRBV6-5
CASSYFPDRLNGYTF
TGTGCCAGCAGTTACTTCCCGGACAGGCTAAACGGCTACACCTTC
>once|TRBJ1-5|NA|TRBV27
CASSSPPGFSNQPQHF
TGTGCCAGCAGTTCACCGCCAGGCTTTAGCAATCAGCCCCAGCATTTT
>NA|TRBJ2-3|TRBD2|TRBV29-1
CSVEPSGWSTDTQYF
TGCAGCGTTGAGCCTAGCGGGTGGAGCACAGATACGCAGTATTTT
>NA|TRBJ1-1|NA|TRBV18
CASSPGNRDAEAFF
TGTGCCAGCTCACCTGGCAACAGGGACGCTGAAGCTTTCTTT
>NA|TRBJ1-2|TRBD1|TRBV6-5
CASSPDRGFPNGYTF
TGTGCCAGCAGCCCGGACAGGGGCTTTCCGAATGGCTACACCTTC
>NA|TRBJ2-1|NA|TRBV9
CASSSRGEQFF
TGTGCCAGCAGCTCCAGGGGTGAGCAGTTCTTC
>NA|TRBJ1-2|NA|TRBV3-1/TRBV3-2
CASSPGGSLYGYTF
TGTGCCAGCAGCCCGGGAGGCAGCCTCTATGGCTACACCTTC
>NA|TRBJ1-2|NA|TRBV19
CASSIDQARANYGYTF
TGTGCCAGTAGTATAGATCAGGCCAGAGCTAACTATGGCTACACCTTC
>NA|TRBJ2-7|TRBD2|TRBV5-1
CASSVAGGSYEQYF
TGCGCCAGCAGCGTAGCGGGGGGGTCCTACGAGCAGTACTTC
>once|TRBJ2-3|NA|TRBV19
CASSMSTEPDTQYF
TGTGCCAGTAGTATGTCGACAGAGCCTGATACGCAGTATTTT
>NA|TRBJ2-3|NA|TRBV5-4
CASSLVSGSGTDTQYF
TGTGCCAGCAGCTTGGTTAGTGGTAGTGGCACAGATACGCAGTATTTT
>many|TRBJ1-2|NA|TRBV9
CASSVDGRANYGYTF
TGTGCCAGCAGCGTAGATGGCAGGGCTAACTATGGCTACACCTTC
>NA|TRBJ1-2|NA|TRBV23-1
CASSQVWGRRVDGYTF
TGCGCCAGCAGTCAAGTCTGGGGGCGGCGGGTTGATGGCTACACCTTC
>NA|TRBJ2-3|TRBD2|TRBV4-2
CASRVRLADTDTQYF
TGTGCCAGCAGGGTTAGACTAGCGGACACAGATACGCAGTATTTT
>NA|TRBJ2-1|NA|TRBV5-1
CASSWSDNEQFF
TGCGCCAGCAGCTGGTCAGACAATGAGCAGTTCTTC
>NA|TRBJ2-7|TRBD1|TRBV19
CATKVTGTGSLEQYF
TGTGCCACCAAAGTCACCGGGACAGGGTCGTTGGAGCAGTACTTC
>NA|TRBJ1-5|NA|TRBV24-1
CATMGRDSNQPQHF
TGTGCCACCATGGGCAGGGATAGCAATCAGCCCCAGCATTTT
>NA|TRBJ1-2|NA|TRBV30
CAWKRGIGYTF
TGTGCCTGGAAAAGGGGGATTGGCTACACCTTC
>few|TRBJ1-6|NA|TRBV29-1
CSVLQGGDSPLHF
TGCAGCGTCTTACAGGGTGGAGATTCACCCCTCCACTTT
>once|TRBJ1-6|TRBD1|TRBV5-5
CASSPSDRGGSPLHF
TGTGCCAGCAGCCCCTCGGACAGGGGAGGCTCACCCCTCCACTTT
>NA|TRBJ2-1|NA|TRBV18
CASSRQTLYNEQFF
TGTGCCAGCTCTCGACAGACCCTCTACAATGAGCAGTTCTTC
>once|TRBJ1-5|TRBD1|TRBV2
CASSPDRGNQPQHF
TGTGCCAGCAGCCCCGACAGGGGCAATCAGCCCCAGCATTTT
>NA|TRBJ2-1|TRBD2|TRBV7-2
CASSLGLHQFF
TGTGCCAGCAGCTTGGGACTACATCAGTTCTTC
>NA|TRBJ2-3|TRBD2|TRBV5-6
CASSPGGVDTQYF
TGTGCCAGCAGCCCCGGGGGGGTAGATACGCAGTATTTT
>NA|TRBJ2-3|TRBD2|TRBV7-2
CASSLKRGISDTQYF
TGTGCCAGCAGCTTAAAGCGGGGAATTTCAGATACGCAGTATTTT
>NA|TRBJ1-1|NA|TRBV6-5
CASSYSYREAFF
TGTGCCAGCAGTTACTCGTACAGGGAAGCTTTCTTT
>NA|TRBJ1-6|NA|TRBV6-5
CASRSSSYNSPLHF
TGTGCCAGCAGGAGTAGCTCCTATAATTCACCCCTCCACTTT